This T cell receptor beta chain was recovered during a study of PD-1 blockade in classical Hodgkin lymphoma. Points from the study as a whole: Patients who responded completely had about the same baseline diversity as newly diagnosed patients.

Sample time point: cycle 4 day 1 (C4D1), after 6 weeks of nivolumab. Every patient relapsed after autologous stem cell transplantation, and brentuximab vedotin exposure varied. When best responses were assessed, they were complete response, partial response or progressive disease. Profiling relied on immunoSEQ multiplex PCR, and the TCRdb table lists in-frame clones only, not all of them. This table holds roughly 48,000 clones, approximately 89% found once. On this clone itself: The antigen remains undetermined.

The sequencing used peripheral blood mononuclear cells (PBMCs), collected before the fourth cycle of nivolumab. The receptor's source is a human donor with classical Hodgkin lymphoma.

CDR3 in DNA: TGTGCCAGCACTCCATCGCTGGTCGAGCAGTACTTC. It translates to CASTPSLVEQYF. V and J are TRBV6-1 and TRBJ2-7, with D unclear. Germline V gene sequence: CDR1 MNHNS, CDR2 SASEGT. V lost 7 bases and J 6 bases, leaving 13 bases between the germline ends. The CDR3 is 12 residues long.